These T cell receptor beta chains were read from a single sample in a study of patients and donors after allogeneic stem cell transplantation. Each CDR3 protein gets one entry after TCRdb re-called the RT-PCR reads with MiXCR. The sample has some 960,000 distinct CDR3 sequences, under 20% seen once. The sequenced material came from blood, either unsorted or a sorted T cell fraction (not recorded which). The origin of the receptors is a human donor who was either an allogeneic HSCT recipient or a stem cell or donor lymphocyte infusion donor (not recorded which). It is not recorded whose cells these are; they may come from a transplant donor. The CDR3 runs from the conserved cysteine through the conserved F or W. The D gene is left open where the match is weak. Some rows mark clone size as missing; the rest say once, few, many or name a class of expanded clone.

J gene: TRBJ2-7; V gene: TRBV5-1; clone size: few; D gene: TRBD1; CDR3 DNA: TGCGCCAGCAGTATGACCGGGACAGGGAACCTCTCCTACGAGCAGTACTTC; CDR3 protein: CASSMTGTGNLSYEQYF
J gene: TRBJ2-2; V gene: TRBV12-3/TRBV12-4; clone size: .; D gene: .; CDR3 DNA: TGTGCCAGCAGTTTGACGGGACAAGAAACCGGGGAGCTGTTTTTT; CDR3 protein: CASSLTGQETGELFF
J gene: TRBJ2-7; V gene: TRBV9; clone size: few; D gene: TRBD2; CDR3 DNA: TGTGCCAGCAGCGCTAGCGGGAGAGGCTACGAGCAGTACTTC; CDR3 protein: CASSASGRGYEQYF
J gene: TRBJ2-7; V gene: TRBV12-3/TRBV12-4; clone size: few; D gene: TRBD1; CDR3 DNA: TGTGCCAGCAGTCGATCCCCCAATAAGATAAGGACAGGGGTGTGCGAGCAGTACTTC; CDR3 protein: CASSRSPNKIRTGVCEQYF
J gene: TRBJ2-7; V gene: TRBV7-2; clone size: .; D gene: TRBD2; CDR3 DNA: TGTGCCAGCAGCCGGACTAGCGGGGGGTCAGGGATTTACGAGCAGTACTTC; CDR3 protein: CASSRTSGGSGIYEQYF
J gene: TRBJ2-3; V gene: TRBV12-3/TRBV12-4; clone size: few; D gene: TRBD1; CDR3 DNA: TGTGCCAGCAGTAAACAGGGGGTGACAGATACGCAGTATTTT; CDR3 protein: CASSKQGVTDTQYF
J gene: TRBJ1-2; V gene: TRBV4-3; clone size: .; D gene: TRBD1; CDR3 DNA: TGCGCCAGCAGCCAGACAGGGTGGGGTGGCTACACCTTC; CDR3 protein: CASSQTGWGGYTF
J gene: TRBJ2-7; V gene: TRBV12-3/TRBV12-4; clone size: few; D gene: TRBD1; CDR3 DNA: TGTGCCAGCAGTAAGACAGGGAACGGGCCGGAGCAGTACTTC; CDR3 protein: CASSKTGNGPEQYF
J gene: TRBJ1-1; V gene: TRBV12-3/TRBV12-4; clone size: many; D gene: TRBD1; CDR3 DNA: TGTGCCAGTAAGGGGGACAGGCTCTACACTGAAGCTTTCTTT; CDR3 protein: CASKGDRLYTEAFF
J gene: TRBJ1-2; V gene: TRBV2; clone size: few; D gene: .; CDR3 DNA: TGTGCCAGCAGCCAAACAGGGTTAGGAAACTATGGCTACACCTTC; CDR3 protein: CASSQTGLGNYGYTF
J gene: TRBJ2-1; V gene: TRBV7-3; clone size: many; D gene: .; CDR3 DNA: TGTGCCAGCAGCTTAAGGGCTAGCAGTTACAATGAGCAGTTCTTC; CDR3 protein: CASSLRASSYNEQFF
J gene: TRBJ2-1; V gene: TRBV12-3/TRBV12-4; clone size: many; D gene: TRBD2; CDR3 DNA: TGTGCCAGCAGTTTACTTTCGCGGGGGGGGTGGAATGAGCAGTTCTTC; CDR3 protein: CASSLLSRGGWNEQFF
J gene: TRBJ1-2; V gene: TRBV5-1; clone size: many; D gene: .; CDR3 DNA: TGCGCCAGCAGCTTGGAAAACTATGGCTACACCTTC; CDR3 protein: CASSLENYGYTF
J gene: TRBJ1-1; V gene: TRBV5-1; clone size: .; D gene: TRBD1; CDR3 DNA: TGCGCCAGCAGCCCAGGGACAGGGGTTGACACTGAAGCTTCCTTT; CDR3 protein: CASSPGTGVDTEASF
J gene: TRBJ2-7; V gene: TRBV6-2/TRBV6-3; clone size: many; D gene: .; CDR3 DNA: TGTGCCAGCAGTACCAAGTCGCTGGGGACTCGTCCATCCTACGAGCAGTACTTC; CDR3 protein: CASSTKSLGTRPSYEQYF
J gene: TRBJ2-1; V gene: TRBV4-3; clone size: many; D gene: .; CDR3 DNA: TGCGCCAGCAGCCAAGATAGGACAGACTACAATGAGCAGTTCTTC; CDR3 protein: CASSQDRTDYNEQFF
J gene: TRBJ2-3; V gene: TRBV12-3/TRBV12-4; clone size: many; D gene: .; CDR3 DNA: TGTGCCAGCAGTTTCCTCCCAGATACGCAGTATTTT; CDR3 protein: CASSFLPDTQYF
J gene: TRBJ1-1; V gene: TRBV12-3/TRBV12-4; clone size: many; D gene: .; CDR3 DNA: TGTGCCAGCAGTCCGGAGTCAATCACTGAAGCTTTCTTT; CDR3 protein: CASSPESITEAFF
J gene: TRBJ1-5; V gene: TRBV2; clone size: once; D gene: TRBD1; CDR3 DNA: TGTGCCAGCAGCCCTGAGGGGGCCCCTAATCAGCCCCAGCATTTT; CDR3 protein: CASSPEGAPNQPQHF
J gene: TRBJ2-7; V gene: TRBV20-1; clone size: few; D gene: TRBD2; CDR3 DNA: TGCAGTGCTAATAGCGGGGGCCGGTCCTACGAGCAGTACTTC; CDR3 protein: CSANSGGRSYEQYF
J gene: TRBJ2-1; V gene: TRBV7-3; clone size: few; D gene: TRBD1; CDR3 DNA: TGTGCCAGGGGACTCACAGGGGGCAGGCAGGTTGAGCAGTTCTTC; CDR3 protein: CARGLTGGRQVEQFF
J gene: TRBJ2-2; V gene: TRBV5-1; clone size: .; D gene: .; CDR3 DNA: TGCGCCAGCAGCTTGGAGGGGCCTGGTACCGGGGAGCTGTTTTTT; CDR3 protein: CASSLEGPGTGELFF